The 4 T cell receptor beta chains reported below all come from one sample, sequenced in a study of blood T cell repertoires in COVID-19. Profiling relied on immunoSEQ multiplex PCR, and the TCRdb table lists in-frame clones only, not all of them. The repertoire holds fewer than 250,000 clones, with roughly 80% as singletons. Input material: peripheral blood. The receptor source for this set is a woman of 80 years or more with acute or convalescent COVID-19.

The chain recombines TRBV24-1 with TRBJ2-2; possibly TRBD1 for D (5 bases). The germline gives CDR1 KGHDR, CDR2 SFDVKD. Trimming pared 4 bases from V and 7 bases from J, leaving 15 bases between. CDR3 size: 15 residues. The CDR3 sequence: CATSDQTGLGGELFF. The DNA of the CDR3 is TGTGCCACCAGTGACCAAACAGGTTTGGGCGGGGAGCTGTTTTTT.

The genes are TRBV28 and TRBJ1-2, with 7 bases fitting TRBD1. In germline, CDR1 is MDHEN, CDR2 SYDVKM. The V segment lost 5 bases and the J segment 4 bases; nucleotides outside the gene matches: 10. The CDR3 totals 15 residues. This CDR3 reads CASSVLGGQIYGYTF. The CDR3, as DNA: TGTGCCAGCAGTGTTTTGGGGGGACAGATCTATGGCTACACCTTC.

This sequence joins TRBV19 and TRBJ2-3; 7 nucleotides match TRBD1. Germline trimming cut 6 bases from V and 0 bases from J; bases unmatched to any gene: 9. There are 16 residues in the CDR3. Germline V CDR1 and CDR2: LNHDA, SQIVND (reference sequence). In DNA, the CDR3 is TGTGCCAGTAGAGGGGGCCGGGTCTTCAGCACAGATACGCAGTATTTT. This translates into CASRGGRVFSTDTQYF.

The chain employs TRBV5-4 and TRBJ1-1, with 7 bases identical to TRBD1. Trimming took 4 bases from V and 5 from J; bases not matched to a gene: 14. The CDR3 extends over 16 amino acids. Germline V gives CDR1 SGHNT, CDR2 YYREEE (reference sequence). CDR3 in amino acids: CASSPAPTGRVTEAFF. DNA for the CDR3: TGTGCCAGCAGCCCTGCGCCGACAGGGCGGGTAACTGAAGCTTTCTTT. The whole variable domain, filled in from reference TRBV5-4 and TRBJ1-1, reads ETGVTQSPTHLIKTRGQQVTLRCSSQSGHNTVSWYQQALGQGPQFIFQYYREEENGRGNFPPRFSGLQFPNYSSELNVNALELDDSALYLCASSPAPTGRVTEAFFGQGTRLTVV.